Here is one TCR beta chain with its context. Its antigen is as yet unknown. Other DNA sequences from this sample encode an identical CDR3 as well. Germline V lookup: CDR1 MNHEY, CDR2 SVGAGI. The V gene lost 2 bases and the J gene lost 5 bases, with 10 bases spanning the gap. The CDR3 consists of 14 residues. The data were produced by immunoSEQ multiplex PCR, yet TCRdb's version contains in-frame clones alone and is incomplete. The sample carries roughly 92,000 clones, around 94% recorded once. These data originate in a study of siplizumab effects on memory and regulatory T cells. Overall study findings and caveats: Greater diversity than memory cells seemed evident in naive T cells, which also appeared to be major alloresponse contributors. No functional test confirmed suppression by proliferating siplizumab-culture Tregs. Alloreactive sequences traceable to unstimulated CD4+ memory cells declined significantly under siplizumab.

The chain is built from TRBV6-5 and TRBJ2-1; D might be TRBD1 (5 bases). The receptor comes from a human donor in good health. The sample comprised non-Treg CD4+ T cells sorted from blood. In DNA, the CDR3 is TGTGCCAGCAGTTACACCAGACAGCACAATGAGCAGTTCTTC. This gives the protein CASSYTRQHNEQFF.